The rows below give T cell receptor beta chains drawn from one sample of a study of T cell changes during pregnancy in multiple sclerosis. Profiling relied on immunoSEQ multiplex PCR, and the TCRdb table lists in-frame clones only, not all of them. The sample consists of tens of thousands of clones, about 88% of them appearing once. The sequencing here drew on CD8+ T cells from peripheral blood mononuclear cells, taken after pregnancy. The source of these receptors is a female donor in good health, enrolled as a control in a pregnancy study. Each CDR3 is given with its conserved first and last residue. D genes are given only for firm matches. A clone size is listed for some rows: how often the clone was seen (once, few, many), or a class if it is expanded.

NA	TRBV5-4	TRBJ2-7	TRBD1	TGTGCCAGCAGCGAAGGGACAGGGGTCTACGAGCAGTACTTC	CASSEGTGVYEQYF
NA	TRBV4-3	TRBJ2-3	NA	TGCGCCAGCAGCCAAGACCGGGGAGTTACAGATACGCAGTATTTT	CASSQDRGVTDTQYF
NA	TRBV9	TRBJ2-2	TRBD1	TGTGCCAGCAGCGTACCGCGGCAGGGGGACACCGGGGAGCTGTTTTTT	CASSVPRQGDTGELFF
NA	TRBV5-8	TRBJ1-6	NA	TGTGCCAGCAGCTTCGGGTCTTCAAAAGCCACCCTCCACTTT	CASSFGSSKATLHF
medium-sized	TRBV5-1	TRBJ1-4	TRBD1	TGCGCCAGCAGCTTGAGGGGGGGACAGGGTGAAAAACTGTTTTTT	CASSLRGGQGEKLFF
NA	TRBV10-3	TRBJ2-2	NA	TGTGCCATCAGTGGGGATAGCGTAGGCACCGGGGAGCTGTTTTTT	CAISGDSVGTGELFF
NA	TRBV7-9	TRBJ1-5	TRBD1	TGTGCCAGCAGCTTAGGTCCCCCGGGACAGGGGGTTGACCAGCCCCAGCATTTT	CASSLGPPGQGVDQPQHF
NA	TRBV11-2	TRBJ1-3	NA	TGTGCCAGCAGCTTAGGCAGACAGGCCCAAGGATATTTT	CASSLGRQAQGYF
NA	TRBV2	TRBJ1-4	TRBD1	TGTGCCAGCAGTGAATCCGGGACAGGGTATGAAAAACTGTTTTTT	CASSESGTGYEKLFF
once	TRBV5-5	TRBJ2-7	NA	TGTGCCAGCAGCTTGGAGAGCTCCTACGAGCAGTACTTC	CASSLESSYEQYF
NA	TRBV9	TRBJ2-3	TRBD2	TGTGCCAGCAGCGTAGCAGACCGGCTAGCGGGCGGAACAGATACGCAGTATTTT	CASSVADRLAGGTDTQYF
NA	TRBV6-5	TRBJ2-1	TRBD2	TGTGCCAGCGGCGCATTGACTAGCGGGGAAGGGCAGTTCTTC	CASGALTSGEGQFF
NA	TRBV15	TRBJ1-4	NA	TGTGCCACCAGCAGAGATCGATATGCGGAGGGGGGGGAAAAACTGTTTTTT	CATSRDRYAEGGEKLFF
NA	TRBV15	TRBJ2-2	TRBD1	TGTGCCACCAGCAGGGGGACAGATACGAACACCGGGGAGCTGTTTTTT	CATSRGTDTNTGELFF
once	TRBV15	TRBJ2-7	TRBD1	TGTGCCACCAGGGGACAGGGTGGGACCTACGAGCAGTACTTC	CATRGQGGTYEQYF
once	TRBV10-3	TRBJ2-5	NA	TGTGCCATGGGTTCCGGGATCCAAGAGACCCAGTACTTC	CAMGSGIQETQYF
NA	TRBV9	TRBJ2-1	TRBD2	TGTGCCAGCAGCGTAGGGGGCGGGGGGTACAATGAGCAGTTCTTC	CASSVGGGGYNEQFF
NA	TRBV7-9	TRBJ1-2	TRBD1	TGTGCCAGCAGCCCGCCGGACAGGGCAACCTATGGCTACACCTTC	CASSPPDRATYGYTF
once	TRBV9	TRBJ2-6	TRBD1	TGTGCCAGCAGCCCCTACAGGGGGGATCTCTCTGGGGCCAACGTCCTGACTTTC	CASSPYRGDLSGANVLTF
NA	TRBV5-6	TRBJ2-1	TRBD2	TGTGCCAGCAGCTTGGGCGGGAGCTCCTACAATGAGCAGTTCTTC	CASSLGGSSYNEQFF
NA	TRBV19	TRBJ2-5	NA	TGTGCCAGTCGGGGGACAGCCCAAGAGACCCAGTACTTC	CASRGTAQETQYF
NA	TRBV11-2	TRBJ1-4	TRBD1	TGTGCCAGCAGCCCACCTTGGACAGGGGAAAATGAAAAACTGTTTTTT	CASSPPWTGENEKLFF
NA	TRBV13	TRBJ1-4	TRBD1	TGTGCCAGCAGCTCGGGACAGGGTGCAACTAATGAAAAACTGTTTTTT	CASSSGQGATNEKLFF
NA	TRBV27	TRBJ1-2	TRBD1	TGTGCCAGCAGTTGGACGGGACAGTTCCGTTTGGGGGGCTACACCTTC	CASSWTGQFRLGGYTF
NA	TRBV19	TRBJ1-4	NA	TGTGCCAGTAGTGCCCCCGGGCAGGGGTTAACTGAAAAACTGTTTTTT	CASSAPGQGLTEKLFF
NA	TRBV4-3	TRBJ2-4	TRBD2	TGCGCCAGCAGCCCCCGGGGGGGGGTCCGGGACATTCAGTACTTC	CASSPRGGVRDIQYF